This T cell receptor (beta chain) was profiled in a study of monozygotic twins with inflammatory bowel disease. Study results and limitations: Lower sharing of clonotypes with other individuals was seen in IBD patients than in healthy twins. This was most marked in patients showing signs of disease activity. Among patients, repertoires may have gained variability from differing immunosuppressive treatments. It was in IBD patients that TCRbeta diversity (inverse Simpson) was lower than in healthy co-twins. Evidence did not back any single strong signal or clonotype linked to IBD.

Comment on this clonotype: Its antigen is unidentified.

The CDR3 spans 15 residues. CDR1 and CDR2 (germline): DFQATT, SNEGSKA (reference sequence). TCRdb reprocessed the 5' RACE reads, with one entry per CDR3 protein and no DNA. The repertoire table contains under 150,000 distinct CDR3 sequences. The genes are TRBV20-1 and TRBJ1-5; TCRdb's assignment of TRBD1 cannot be checked, as there is no DNA. This clonotype was sampled from a human donor with ulcerative colitis or Crohn's disease, or a healthy co-twin of an affected twin (not recorded which). Sequencing used blood. The CDR3: CSARAGTGGDQPQHF.